Below, 30 T cell receptor beta chains from the same sample are listed, as sequenced in a study of OX40 agonist ivuxolimab in advanced cancers. Sequencing used immunoSEQ multiplex PCR; TCRdb keeps in-frame clones, though not all of them. Here the sample spans tens of thousands of clones, approximately 90% being singletons. The starting material was CD4+ or CD8+ T cells sorted from blood, obtained in a trial of the OX40 agonist ivuxolimab. The receptors stem from an adult with an advanced solid tumor such as melanoma, head and neck, liver or kidney cancer.

The V gene is TRBV5-4, the J gene TRBJ2-3, with D unresolved. Germline V gene data show CDR1 as SGHNT and CDR2 as YYREEE (reference sequence). The CDR3 sequence is 11 residues long. V lost 8 bases, J lost 6 bases, and 10 bases lay in between. The CDR3 loop is CASSKTDTQYF. DNA for the CDR3: TGTGCCAGTTCAAAGACTGATACGCAGTATTTT.

This clone was seen only a few times. This chain links TRBV7-2 with TRBJ1-5; D unresolved. CDR1 is SGHTA and CDR2 is FQGNSA in the germline V gene. The length of the CDR3 is 14 residues. Trimming shortened V by 5 bases and J by 0 bases, and 8 bases separated the two germline ends. The CDR3 here is CASSAQISNQPQHF. CDR3 DNA: TGTGCCAGCAGCGCCCAGATTAGCAATCAGCCCCAGCATTTT. The full variable domain, in which reference TRBV7-2 and TRBJ1-5 provide the parts outside the CDR3, is GAGVSQSPSNKVTEKGKDVELRCDPISGHTALYWYRQSLGQGLEFLIYFQGNSAPDKSGLPSDRFSAERTGGSVSTLTIQRTQQEDSAVYLCASSAQISNQPQHFGDGTRLSIL.

The CDR3 coding sequence is TGTGCCAGCAGCCGATTGACAGGGAACACTGAAGCTTTCTTT. Amino acid sequence: CASSRLTGNTEAFF. This chain connects TRBV5-4 to TRBJ1-1, with D possibly matching TRBD1 (6 bases). Germline V gene lookup returns CDR1 SGHNT and CDR2 YYREEE (reference sequence). V was pared by 4 bases and J by 1 base, with 11 bases between. CDR3 size: 14 residues. The complete variable domain, with remaining parts taken from reference TRBV5-4 and TRBJ1-1, reads ETGVTQSPTHLIKTRGQQVTLRCSSQSGHNTVSWYQQALGQGPQFIFQYYREEENGRGNFPPRFSGLQFPNYSSELNVNALELDDSALYLCASSRLTGNTEAFFGQGTRLTVV.

The rearrangement links TRBV19 to TRBJ1-5; D is ambiguous. This CDR3 is 13 amino acids long. With 4 bases removed from V and 4 bases from J, the gap between germline ends came to 8 bases. Per the germline V gene, CDR1 is LNHDA and CDR2 is SQIVND (reference sequence). CDR3 in amino acids: CASSKEANQPQHF. As DNA, the CDR3 is TGTGCCAGTAGTAAGGAAGCTAATCAGCCCCAGCATTTT.

The chain links TRBV6-5 to TRBJ2-2; possibly TRBD1 or TRBD2 for D (6 bases each). Trimming removed 8 bases at V and 4 bases at J, with 8 bases between. CDR3 length: 12 amino acids. CDR1 is MNHEY and CDR2 is SVGAGI in the germline V gene. CDR3 nucleotide sequence: TGTGCCAGCGAGGGGGGCACCGGGGAGCTGTTTTTT. It translates to CASEGGTGELFF.

The CDR3 region is CASSSLGYEQYF. CDR3 bases: TGTGCCAGCAGCTCCCTAGGATACGAGCAGTACTTC. The chain uses TRBV7-2 and TRBJ2-7; D is undetermined. Germline V gene sequence: CDR1 SGHTA, CDR2 FQGNSA. The CDR3 totals 12 residues. Deletions cut 4 bases from V and 4 bases from J, with 8 bases between.

The V call is TRBV11-1, the J call TRBJ2-7, with D uncertain. Trimming removed 1 base from V and 3 bases from J, with 4 bases in between. The CDR3 extends over 12 amino acids. The V gene's germline CDR1 is SGHAT and CDR2 FQDESV (reference sequence). The CDR3 sequence: CASSLDSYEQYF. CDR3 nucleotides: TGTGCCAGCAGCTTAGATAGCTACGAGCAGTACTTC.

CDR3 residues: CASSLGARGSGNTIYF. In DNA, the CDR3 is TGTGCCAGCAGCTTAGGGGCTCGGGGCTCTGGAAACACCATATATTTT. This chain connects TRBV7-8 to TRBJ1-3; no reliable D call. Trimming removed 1 base at V and 0 bases at J, with 10 bases between. The germline CDR1 and CDR2 sequences are SGHVS and FQNEAQ. The CDR3 has 16 residues.

The chain couples TRBV27 to TRBJ1-3; D call uncertain. The CDR3 consists of 13 residues. Germline CDR1 is MNHEY and CDR2 is SMNVEV (reference sequence). V lost 4 bases and J 2 bases, leaving 6 bases between the germline ends. The CDR3 loop reads CASSWAAGNTIYF. In DNA form, the CDR3 reads TGTGCCAGCAGTTGGGCAGCTGGAAACACCATATATTTT.

The chain combines TRBV6-1 with TRBJ2-7; weak D call: TRBD1 (6 bases). CDR3 length: 14 amino acids. CDR1 and CDR2 (germline): MNHNS, SASEGT. Trimming took 0 bases from V and 6 from J, leaving 12 bases between them. The chain's CDR3 is CASSEAQGIGEQYF. The CDR3 nucleotides read TGTGCCAGCAGTGAAGCACAGGGAATTGGCGAGCAGTACTTC.

The chain carries TRBV7-2 and TRBJ2-4; 8 bases match TRBD1. V was clipped by 0 bases and J by 2 bases; unmatched bases: 3. Germline CDR1 and CDR2: SGHTA and FQGNSA. The CDR3 loop spans 16 amino acids. The CDR3 region is CASSLAGQGSKNIQYF. In nucleotides, the CDR3 is TGTGCCAGCAGCTTAGCTGGACAGGGCTCCAAAAACATTCAGTACTTC.

The chain carries TRBV2 and TRBJ1-5; 11 nucleotides align to TRBD1. Looked up from germline, CDR1 is SNHLY and CDR2 is FYNNEI. The V segment lost 6 bases and the J segment 4 bases; nucleotides outside the gene matches: 2. There are 14 residues in the CDR3. The CDR3 is CASRGTGGNQPQHF. As DNA, the CDR3 is TGTGCCAGCAGGGGGACAGGGGGAAATCAGCCCCAGCATTTT.

The chain couples TRBV19 to TRBJ2-1; tentative D call: TRBD1 (6 bases). The V gene's germline CDR1 is LNHDA and CDR2 SQIVND (reference sequence). Trimming took 7 bases from V and 4 from J, leaving 20 bases between them. The CDR3 is 16 residues long. DNA for the CDR3: TGTGCCAGTACCCGCTCCTGGACAGCAGGATACAATGAGCAGTTCTTC. It yields the protein CASTRSWTAGYNEQFF.

CDR3 DNA sequence: TGTGCCTGGAGTTACGAGGTTTCGGGGGGCCGAGAAAAACTGTTTTTT. It yields the protein CAWSYEVSGGREKLFF. This chain uses TRBV30 with TRBJ1-4; perhaps TRBD1 as D (6 bases). Trimming took off 2 bases at V and 8 bases at J, with 21 bases between the two ends. The CDR3 is 16 residues long. CDR1 and CDR2 from the germline V gene are GTSNPN and SVGIG (reference sequence).

This clone is categorized as medium-sized. Different DNA sequences within this sample yield the same CDR3. The V and J genes are TRBV7-2 and TRBJ2-1; 11 nucleotides agree with TRBD2. Germline values: CDR1 SGHTA, CDR2 FQGNSA. With V trimmed by 1 base and J by 3 bases, 8 bases remained unmatched. CDR3 length equals 18 residues. The CDR3 region is CASSLEGTSGRFYNEQFF. Written as DNA, the CDR3 is TGTGCCAGCAGCTTAGAGGGGACTAGCGGTAGGTTCTACAATGAGCAGTTCTTC.

The V call is TRBV5-4, the J call TRBJ2-5, with 8 bases lining up with TRBD2. Germline lookup yields CDR1 SGHNT and CDR2 YYREEE (reference sequence). V gave up 2 bases and J gave up 5 bases; unmatched junction bases: 2. The CDR3 runs to 13 residues. CDR3 amino acids: CASSFGGGETQYF. CDR3 nucleotide sequence: TGTGCCAGCAGCTTCGGCGGGGGGGAGACCCAGTACTTC.

This rearrangement joins TRBV23-1 to TRBJ2-7, with TRBD1 identical over 8 bases. TRBV23-1 is designated an ORF whose function remains uncertain. The V and J ends lost 0 bases and 5 bases, in that order; junction bases with no gene match: 6. This CDR3 contains 15 residues. CDR3 protein: CASSQSATGVHEQYF. In nucleotides, the CDR3 is TGCGCCAGCAGTCAATCAGCGACAGGGGTACACGAGCAGTACTTC.

This clone came up once. The chain links TRBV5-1 to TRBJ1-1; D is unresolved. The V and J ends lost 0 bases and 0 bases respectively, with 12 bases between them. From germline, CDR1 is SGHRS and CDR2 YFSETQ. The CDR3 totals 16 residues. The DNA for the CDR3 is TGCGCCAGCAGCTTGGGGACGTTCACTATGAACACTGAAGCTTTCTTT. Its protein is CASSLGTFTMNTEAFF.

The CDR3: CASSLRQGATDSPLHF. CDR3 in DNA: TGTGCCAGCTCACTTCGACAGGGGGCGACTGATTCACCCCTCCACTTT. The chain couples TRBV18 to TRBJ1-6, with 10 bases that match TRBD1. This CDR3 is built from 16 residues. In germline, CDR1 is KGHSH, CDR2 LQKENI. V gave up 4 bases and J gave up 8 bases; unmatched junction bases: 8.

This clone was recorded only once. V and J are TRBV10-3 and TRBJ2-3, with D maybe TRBD2 (5 bases). This CDR3 contains 16 residues. CDR1 is ENHRY, CDR2 SYGVKD, per germline. Between the trimmed V and J ends, which lost 3 bases and 0 bases, there was a span of 13 bases. The CDR3 DNA is TGTGCCATCAGTGAAGAGGGCGGCTACAGCACAGATACGCAGTATTTT. Amino acid sequence: CAISEEGGYSTDTQYF.

J is TRBJ2-4 and V is TRBV7-2; D is perhaps TRBD1 (6 bases). The CDR3 is made up of 15 amino acids. The germline V and J ends were trimmed by 6 bases and 3 bases, with 15 bases remaining between them. Looked up from germline, CDR1 is SGHTA and CDR2 is FQGNSA. The CDR3 reads CASSLLTGFKNIQYF. The CDR3 nucleotides are TGTGCCAGCAGTCTCCTTACAGGGTTCAAAAACATTCAGTACTTC.

The CDR3 loop is CASSQEPGDWIEETQYF. CDR3 nucleotides: TGTGCCAGCAGCCAAGAACCGGGGGACTGGATCGAAGAGACCCAGTACTTC. This sequence joins TRBV4-2 and TRBJ2-5; D is possibly TRBD2 (6 bases). The V and J ends lost 0 bases and 3 bases respectively, with 17 bases between them. Germline V lookup: CDR1 LGHNA, CDR2 YNFKEQ. There are 17 residues in the CDR3.

This chain connects TRBV10-2 to TRBJ2-2; 10 nucleotides line up with TRBD1. The junction had 8 bases not matched to a gene; V was cut back by 5 bases and J by 5 bases. The CDR3 is made up of 16 amino acids. Germline V gene lookup returns CDR1 WSHSY and CDR2 SAAADI. The CDR3 DNA follows: TGCGCCAGCAGTTACGGGACAGGGGCAGGAACCGGGGAGCTGTTTTTT. Protein: CASSYGTGAGTGELFF.

This rearrangement joins TRBV10-3 to TRBJ2-3; D not certain. The V gene lost 6 bases and the J gene lost 1 base, with 11 bases spanning the gap. The CDR3 runs to 14 residues. The germline V gene encodes CDR1 ENHRY and CDR2 SYGVKD. The CDR3 protein is CAIRPWTGTDTQYF. The CDR3 nucleotides are TGTGCCATCAGGCCATGGACCGGCACAGATACGCAGTATTTT.

This clone turned up a few times. The V call is TRBV2, the J call TRBJ1-6, with D tentatively TRBD1 (6 bases). The CDR3 runs to 13 residues. Trimming stripped 7 bases from V and 9 bases from J, with 13 bases between. CDR1 and CDR2 from the germline V gene are SNHLY and FYNNEI. The CDR3 spells CASNQGRSSPLHF. The CDR3, as DNA: TGTGCCAGCAATCAGGGGCGGAGTTCACCCCTCCACTTT.

The chain uses TRBV6-1 and TRBJ2-7; D possibly corresponds to TRBD1 (7 bases). Germline CDR1 reads MNHNS; CDR2 reads SASEGT. The CDR3 sequence is 15 residues long. V dropped 5 bases and J dropped 7 bases, with 21 bases sitting between them. Here the CDR3 reads CASSNTGALAGEQYF. The CDR3 region has the DNA TGTGCCAGCAGTAATACAGGGGCCCTCGCGGGGGAGCAGTACTTC.

V is TRBV5-4 and J is TRBJ2-7; D is uncertain. Trimming shortened V by 0 bases and J by 5 bases, and 12 bases separated the two germline ends. The length of the CDR3 is 14 residues. Germline CDR1 is SGHNT and CDR2 is YYREEE (reference sequence). CDR3 amino acids: CASSLEQPRDEQYF. The CDR3 DNA follows: TGTGCCAGCAGCTTGGAACAGCCCCGGGACGAGCAGTACTTC.

The chain combines TRBV6-5 with TRBJ2-7, with D possibly matching TRBD2 (6 bases). The CDR3 is 14 amino acids. Trimming took 4 bases from V and 6 from J, leaving 16 bases between them. Germline V CDR1 and CDR2: MNHEY, SVGAGI. DNA for the CDR3: TGTGCCAGCAGTTCCAAGGGAGGCCCTCTCGAGCAGTACTTC. Translating it yields CASSSKGGPLEQYF.

This chain links TRBV5-1 with TRBJ1-2; the D is unclear. Germline lookup yields CDR1 SGHRS and CDR2 YFSETQ. V dropped 0 bases and J dropped 10 bases, with 13 bases sitting between them. The CDR3 covers 13 residues. CDR3 sequence reads: CASSLASGFDYTF. In nucleotides, the CDR3 is TGCGCCAGCAGCTTGGCCTCAGGTTTCGACTACACCTTC.

The chain recombines TRBV11-3 with TRBJ2-1, with 11 bases that match TRBD2. Trimming took 5 bases from V and 7 from J; bases not matched to a gene: 4. Germline V gene sequence: CDR1 SGHNT, CDR2 YENEEA. The CDR3 sequence is 14 residues long. In nucleotides, the CDR3 is TGTGCCAGCAGCCGTAGCGGGGGGGCAAATGAGCAGTTCTTC. Translation: CASSRSGGANEQFF. Combining the CDR3 with reference TRBV11-3 and TRBJ2-1 gives the whole variable domain EAGVVQSPRYKIIEKKQPVAFWCNPISGHNTLYWYLQNLGQGPELLIRYENEEAVDDSQLPKDRFSAERLKGVDSTLKIQPAELGDSAVYLCASSRSGGANEQFFGPGTRLTVL.